A selection of T cell receptor beta chains follows, all from one sample in a study of low-dose radiotherapy and immunotherapy resistance in tumors. TCRdb recomputed calls from the reads with MiXCR, one row per CDR3 protein. Among about 50,000 distinct CDR3 sequences, roughly 10% were seen once, and the ten largest hold approximately 6.2%. Sequenced material: PBMCs, taken before treatment. Receptors were obtained from a female donor with ovarian cancer. CDR3s include the opening cysteine and the closing phenylalanine or tryptophan. A D gene is named only where the DNA matches it firmly. The size entry gives once, few, many, or a class for an expanded clone.

>TRBJ1-5|TRBD1|TRBV6-2/TRBV6-3|many
TGTGCCAGCAGCAATAACCAGGGGGGCTGGAATCAGCCCCAGCATTTT
CASSNNQGGWNQPQHF
>TRBJ1-2|.|TRBV2|few
TGTGCCAGCAGTGAACCGGGGTTGGGGGGCTACACCTTC
CASSEPGLGGYTF
>TRBJ2-5|.|TRBV11-2|many
TGTGCCAGCAGCTTAGGATCCCCGCCAGAGACCCAGTACTTC
CASSLGSPPETQYF
>TRBJ1-2|.|TRBV9|many
TGTGCCAGCAGCGTCGGGAGTGGCTACACCTTC
CASSVGSGYTF
>TRBJ2-7|TRBD1|TRBV5-1|many
TGCGCCAGCAGCCCCGGACAGGGAGGCTCCTACGAGCAGTACTTC
CASSPGQGGSYEQYF
>TRBJ2-1|.|TRBV5-1|few
TGCGCCAGCACCCTTCCGGGGGATGAGCAGTTCTTC
CASTLPGDEQFF
>TRBJ1-6|.|TRBV27|many
TGTGCCAGCAGTTCCCCTCTGAGCAGGGTAAATTCACCCCTCCACTTT
CASSSPLSRVNSPLHF
>TRBJ2-7|.|TRBV7-9|many
TGTGCCAGCAGCTTAATGACACCGGGTTCCTACGAGCAGTACTTC
CASSLMTPGSYEQYF
>TRBJ1-4|.|TRBV6-5|many
TGTGCCAGCAGTTATCGGGGGGCGGCCGCGAATGAAAAACTGTTTTTT
CASSYRGAAANEKLFF
>TRBJ2-3|.|TRBV20-1|many
TGCAGACCGTCGGGAACAACTTATAGCACAGATACGCAGTATTTT
CRPSGTTYSTDTQYF
>TRBJ2-3|.|TRBV10-3|many
TGTGCCATCAGTGAGGGGGCTAGAAGCACAGATACGCAGTATTTT
CAISEGARSTDTQYF
>TRBJ2-1|TRBD2|TRBV3-1|many
TGTGCCAGCAGCCAAAGCGGGATGAACACTGAGCAGTTCTTC
CASSQSGMNTEQFF
>TRBJ1-6|.|TRBV27|many
TGTGCCAGCACGGTCGCGCTTTATAATTCACCCCTCCACTTT
CASTVALYNSPLHF